This T cell receptor beta chain was sequenced during a study of PD-L1 blockade in urothelial cancer. Study details: Males with urothelial cancer arising in the bladder constituted about 90% of the roughly 30 patients. Study observations and caveats: Patients with durable benefit had greater blood expansion of tumor-associated TCR clones 3 weeks into treatment.

The V end was cut by 2 bases, the J end by 4 bases, with 8 bases between. Germline CDR1 SEHNR, CDR2 FQNEAQ (reference sequence). CDR3 length equals 13 residues. Repertoires were generated with immunoSEQ multiplex PCR, while TCRdb's copy carries only in-frame clones and drops some. The sample consists of about 74,000 clones, almost 90% of them appearing once. Points on this clone: Its target is unknown.

Regarding time point: pretreatment peripheral blood. Each patient gave between 1 and 8 samples, pretreatment and on-treatment. This chain uses TRBV7-9 with TRBJ1-1; the D is unclear. This receptor was identified in a man between 65 and 85 years old with urothelial cancer. Specimen: PBMCs, collected around atezolizumab (anti-PD-L1) treatment. The CDR3 DNA is TGTGCCAGCAGCTTATCCGGGTTCACTGAAGCTTTCTTT. This translates into CASSLSGFTEAFF.